Presented here are 3 T cell receptor beta chains from one specimen sequenced in a study of cytomegalovirus exposure and HLA in healthy donors. With 60 Vbeta and 13 Jbeta primers, the PCR was carried out. Some clones are missing from TCRdb's copy, which holds only in-frame ones; the method was immunoSEQ multiplex PCR. The sample lists about 99,000 clones, around 82% seen once, with about 3.5% in the top ten. The source material was PBMCs. The receptors derive from a man aged 40-49 years in good health and CMV-seronegative.

J is TRBJ2-2 and V is TRBV4-2; 14 nucleotides match TRBD2. Germline V gene sequence: CDR1 LGHNA, CDR2 YNFKEQ. The CDR3 runs 17 residues. Germline trimming cut 4 bases from V and 1 base from J; bases unmatched to any gene: 2. CDR3 DNA: TGTGCCAGCAGCCCCGGACTAGCGGGGGGGAACACCGGGGAGCTGTTTTTT. It specifies CASSPGLAGGNTGELFF.

This clone was counted once. The rearrangement joins TRBV28 to TRBJ1-2; D not certain. Germline V lookup: CDR1 MDHEN, CDR2 SYDVKM. The ends were cut back, 10 bases at V and 1 base at J, with 10 bases in the middle. The CDR3 runs 12 residues. This CDR3 is CATREDNYGYTF. The CDR3 bases are TGTGCCACCCGGGAGGATAACTATGGCTACACCTTC.

The chain uses TRBV7-9 and TRBJ1-1; TRBD1 matches 9 bases. The CDR3 has 15 amino acids. Trimming removed 4 bases from V and 5 bases from J; junction bases left unmatched: 8. Germline CDR1 is SEHNR and CDR2 is FQNEAQ (reference sequence). The CDR3 bases are TGTGCCAGCAGCTATCTACAGGGGGCTGGGACTGAAGCTTTCTTT. It specifies CASSYLQGAGTEAFF.